These 7 T cell receptor beta chains were sequenced from one sample in a study of T cell responses to AZD1222 COVID-19 vaccine. Assay: immunoSEQ multiplex PCR; the TCRdb copy retains only in-frame clones and omits some. This sample has over 110,000 clones, with roughly 88% found just once. The sequenced sample was peripheral blood, obtained 28 days after the second AZD1222 dose. These TCRs come from an adult who received the AZD1222 COVID-19 vaccine.

This chain uses TRBV5-1 with TRBJ1-4; 9 bases are a match to TRBD1. Trimming at V came to 5 bases and at J to 5 bases, leaving 7 bases not matched to a gene. The CDR3 covers 15 residues. CDR1 and CDR2 from the germline V gene are SGHRS and YFSETQ. DNA for the CDR3: TGCGCCAGCAGACAGGGGGCGAACCGGAATGAAAAACTGTTTTTT. Translation: CASRQGANRNEKLFF. Full variable domain (missing parts from reference TRBV5-1 and TRBJ1-4): KAGVTQTPRYLIKTRGQQVTLSCSPISGHRSVSWYQQTPGQGLQFLFEYFSETQRNKGNFPGRFSGRQFSNSRSEMNVSTLELGDSALYLCASRQGANRNEKLFFGSGTQLSVL.

This clone was seen more than once but under ten times. The chain carries TRBV19 and TRBJ2-1, with 10 bases identical to TRBD1. The CDR3 consists of 21 residues. V trimming: 0 bases; J trimming: 0 bases; junction bases outside the gene matches: 14. Per germline, CDR1 LNHDA and CDR2 SQIVND (reference sequence). This CDR3 reads CASSIDRFGTGEFSSYNEQFF. CDR3 coding DNA: TGTGCCAGTAGTATAGATCGGTTCGGGACAGGGGAATTTAGCTCCTACAATGAGCAGTTCTTC.

The chain is built from TRBV6-5 and TRBJ1-6; D gene uncertain. This CDR3 has 16 amino acids. V lost 0 bases and J 7 bases, leaving 13 bases between the germline ends. Germline V CDR1 and CDR2: MNHEY, SVGAGI. The CDR3 is CASSYSGDVVNSPLHF. Written as DNA, the CDR3 is TGTGCCAGCAGTTACTCTGGTGACGTGGTGAATTCACCCCTCCACTTT.

V gene TRBV29-1 combines with J gene TRBJ1-5, with no clear D. This CDR3 region has 13 residues. Germline CDR1 and CDR2: SQVTM and ANQGSEA. Trimming removed 2 bases from V and 4 bases from J, with 9 bases in between. CDR3 loop: CSVELGNNQPQHF. In DNA, the CDR3 is TGCAGCGTTGAATTGGGAAATAATCAGCCCCAGCATTTT. Full variable domain (missing parts from reference TRBV29-1 and TRBJ1-5): SAVISQKPSRDICQRGTSLTIQCQVDSQVTMMFWYRQQPGQSLTLIATANQGSEATYESGFVIDKFPISRPNLTFSTLTVSNMSPEDSSIYLCSVELGNNQPQHFGDGTRLSIL.

The chain couples TRBV5-1 to TRBJ2-7; weak D call: TRBD2 (6 bases). This CDR3 region has 13 residues. The germline gives CDR1 SGHRS, CDR2 YFSETQ. Trimming stripped 4 bases from V and 3 bases from J, with 11 bases between. The CDR3 region is CASSPGVGYEQYF. CDR3 bases: TGCGCCAGCAGCCCGGGGGTAGGCTACGAGCAGTACTTC.

The chain carries TRBV4-3 and TRBJ2-6; D gene uncertain. Trimming left V 0 bases short and J 0 bases short, with 3 bases between. Looked up from germline, CDR1 is LGHNA and CDR2 is YSLEER. CDR3 length equals 15 residues. CDR3 protein: CASSQEGSGANVLTF. The CDR3 DNA follows: TGCGCCAGCAGCCAAGAGGGCTCTGGGGCCAACGTCCTGACTTTC.

CDR3 residues: CASSYSGGEGNQPQHF. The CDR3 DNA sequence: TGTGCCAGCAGTTACTCGGGGGGAGAGGGCAATCAGCCCCAGCATTTT. This chain uses TRBV6-6 with TRBJ1-5; tentatively, D is TRBD1 (5 bases). This CDR3 has 16 residues. Trimming removed 0 bases from V and 2 bases from J, with 11 bases in between. Germline V gene data show CDR1 as MNHNY and CDR2 as SVGAGI (reference sequence).